A single sample is the source of the 10 T cell receptor beta chains below, sequenced in a study of CD8 T cells in Susac syndrome. Reverse transcription of about 0.45 to 1 ug RNA was performed with random hexamers. TCRdb used MiXCR to reprocess the immunoSEQ multiplex PCR reads, holding one entry per CDR3 protein. The repertoire includes approximately 120,000 distinct CDR3 sequences, just over 90% of them detected once, and roughly 0.29% sits in the top ten. Sequencing was carried out using CD8+ T cells from PBMCs. The receptor source for this set is a human donor with multiple sclerosis.

This chain joins TRBV6-5 and TRBJ2-7, with unresolved D. V was trimmed by 8 bases and J by 2 bases, leaving 13 bases between them. The CDR3 length is 13 residues. Per germline, CDR1 MNHEY and CDR2 SVGAGI. CDR3 nucleotides: TGTGCCAGCCAGCCGGGTCGAACCTACGAGCAGTACTTC. Its translation: CASQPGRTYEQYF.

The chain joins TRBV9 to TRBJ2-1; D not certain. Between the trimmed V and J ends, which lost 0 bases and 4 bases, there was a span of 5 bases. Per the germline V gene, CDR1 is SGDLS and CDR2 is YYNGEE. The CDR3 runs to 13 residues. CDR3 coding DNA: TGTGCCAGCAGCGTAGTATCGTACAATGAGCAGTTCTTC. It yields the protein CASSVVSYNEQFF.

The chain joins TRBV5-6 to TRBJ1-1, with 8 bases matching TRBD1. There are 15 residues in the CDR3. Germline V gives CDR1 SGHDT, CDR2 YYEEEE. Germline trimming cut 1 base from V and 5 bases from J; bases unmatched to any gene: 7. The CDR3: CASSLWTRGRTEAFF. The CDR3 DNA follows: TGTGCCAGCAGCTTGTGGACCAGGGGGCGAACTGAAGCTTTCTTT.

The chain is built from TRBV20-1 and TRBJ2-7; D might be TRBD1 or TRBD2, each matching 5 bases. This CDR3 contains 15 residues. With 0 bases removed from V and 1 base from J, the gap between germline ends came to 13 bases. The germline V gene encodes CDR1 DFQATT and CDR2 SNEGSKA (reference sequence). CDR3 sequence: CSARDGAGTSYEQYF. The DNA of the CDR3 is TGCAGTGCTAGAGACGGGGCGGGCACTTCCTACGAGCAGTACTTC.

This clonotype occurred once. The chain links TRBV5-6 to TRBJ2-7, with D possibly called TRBD1 or TRBD2 (5 bases each). Germline values: CDR1 SGHDT, CDR2 YYEEEE. CDR3 size: 15 residues. V lost 4 bases and J lost 4, with 18 bases in between. The CDR3 protein is CASSGGEGLKYEQYV. The CDR3 DNA is TGTGCCAGCAGCGGGGGTGAGGGCTTGAAATACGAGCAGTACGTC.

V usage is TRBV28 and J usage is TRBJ1-2; D uncertain. CDR3 size: 13 residues. V lost 3 bases to trimming and J lost 2 bases, with 7 bases between them. Germline V gene data show CDR1 as MDHEN and CDR2 as SYDVKM. The CDR3 reads CASSLALNYGYTF. The DNA of the CDR3 is TGTGCCAGCAGTTTGGCCCTCAACTATGGCTACACCTTC.

V is TRBV12-3 or TRBV12-4 and J is TRBJ1-1, with D perhaps TRBD1 (5 bases). The CDR3 runs to 12 residues. Trimming shortened V by 7 bases and J by 5 bases, and 11 bases separated the two germline ends. CDR3 sequence reads: CASTSGRTEAFF. The CDR3 DNA follows: TGTGCCAGCACCTCGGGGCGTACTGAAGCTTTCTTT.

V gene TRBV29-1 combines with J gene TRBJ2-5; 11 bases align to TRBD2. V gave up 6 bases and J gave up 4 bases; unmatched junction bases: 7. CDR1 and CDR2 from the germline V gene are SQVTM and ANQGSEA. This CDR3 has 14 amino acids. The CDR3 coding sequence is TGCAGCGTGGGGACTAGCGGACTTCGAGAGACCCAGTACTTC. Residues: CSVGTSGLRETQYF.

Only one count was recorded for this clonotype. The junction differs from germline at one of its ends, possibly a read error. The chain combines TRBV13 with TRBJ1-4; D remains unclear. The CDR3 sequence is 15 residues long. The germline CDR1 and CDR2 sequences are PRHDT and FYEKMQ (reference sequence). The CDR3 loop reads CASSLGSTGYEKLFF. The CDR3, as DNA: TGTGCCAGCAGCCTAGGGTCTACGGGCTATGAAAAACTGTTTTTT.

The rearrangement joins TRBV7-7 to TRBJ2-7; no firm D call. CDR1 and CDR2 from the germline V gene are SSHAT and FNYEAQ (reference sequence). The CDR3 has 13 amino acids. The CDR3 DNA reads TGTGCTAGCAGCTTATCCTGGGGAAGCGAGCAGTACGTC. This sequence encodes CASSLSWGSEQYV.